The 9 T cell receptor beta chains reported below all come from one sample, sequenced in a study of blood T cells in healthy people across ages. A sample-barcoded 5' primer and a J-beta primer mix were used in a second PCR of about 7 to 12 cycles. TCRdb processed the 5' RACE reads anew with MiXCR; each CDR3 protein has one entry. The data show around 700,000 distinct CDR3 sequences, more than 20% seen once. This sample also belongs to another study, concerning T cells of mothers and their children.

Sequenced material: blood. The source is a boy aged 5-17 years in good health.

This chain uses TRBV6-5 with TRBJ1-1, with TRBD1 as a possible D gene (6 bases). The V and J ends lost 0 bases and 3 bases respectively, with 11 bases between them. Germline loops: CDR1 MNHEY, CDR2 SVGAGI. The CDR3 has 15 residues. The CDR3 here is CASSYSAGADTEAFF. In nucleotides, the CDR3 is TGTGCCAGCAGTTACTCGGCAGGGGCGGACACTGAAGCTTTCTTT.

The J gene is TRBJ1-1, the V gene TRBV7-9; D is undetermined. The germline V gene has CDR1 SEHNR and CDR2 FQNEAQ (reference sequence). The V end was cut by 4 bases, the J end by 5 bases, with 8 bases between. This CDR3 comprises 12 residues. The CDR3 loop is CASSSRRTEAFF. The DNA for the CDR3 is TGTGCCAGCAGCTCCCGGAGAACTGAAGCTTTCTTT.

This clonotype was seen a few times. The J gene is TRBJ2-2, the V gene TRBV20-1, with D perhaps TRBD1 or TRBD2 (5 bases each). Trimming left V 6 bases short and J 3 bases short, with 11 bases between. Looked up from germline, CDR1 is DFQATT and CDR2 is SNEGSKA (reference sequence). CDR3 length: 13 residues. Written as DNA, the CDR3 is TGCAGTGCCTGGGGGTCCGACACCGGGGAGCTGTTTTTT. Translation gives CSAWGSDTGELFF.

This sequence joins TRBV29-1 and TRBJ2-2, with 7 bases identical to TRBD1. CDR3 length: 13 residues. Germline values: CDR1 SQVTM, CDR2 ANQGSEA. V was clipped by 5 bases and J by 6 bases; unmatched bases: 6. CDR3: CSVMVQGAGELFF. CDR3 nucleotides: TGCAGCGTTATGGTCCAGGGGGCCGGGGAGCTGTTTTTT.

This clonotype is a singleton in its sample. This rearrangement joins TRBV7-2 to TRBJ2-5, with 9 bases identical to TRBD1. The CDR3 totals 16 residues. Per germline, CDR1 SGHTA and CDR2 FQGNSA. V dropped 4 bases and J dropped 5; count of bases not matched to a gene: 11. The DNA for the CDR3 is TGTGCCAGCAGCTCCCCCACCGGGACAGGGCAGGAGACCCAGTACTTC. Amino acids: CASSSPTGTGQETQYF.

The chain links TRBV28 to TRBJ1-4; tentative D call: TRBD1 (5 bases). V was cut by 7 bases and J by 2 bases, with 17 bases left in between. The CDR3 covers 16 residues. CDR1 is MDHEN and CDR2 is SYDVKM in the germline V gene. Here the CDR3 reads CASTLMPGGTNEKLFF. As DNA, the CDR3 is TGTGCCAGCACCCTTATGCCGGGGGGTACTAATGAAAAACTGTTTTTT.

Note on this clonotype: A read error may account for a junction end that differs from germline. The chain has TRBV7-8 and TRBJ2-3; 9 bases are shared with TRBD2. Germline values: CDR1 SGHVS, CDR2 FQNEAQ. The CDR3 length is 16 residues. The CDR3 is CASSFEASGAEETQYF. The CDR3 DNA reads as TGTGCCAGCAGCTTTGAGGCTAGCGGGGCCGAAGAGACCCAGTACTTT.

In its sample, this clonotype was seen many times. The gene calls are TRBV12-3 or TRBV12-4 and TRBJ1-1; D remains ambiguous. The CDR3 is made up of 12 amino acids. V was pared by 8 bases and J by 0 bases, with 7 bases between. DNA of the CDR3: TGTGCCAGCTCCTATTTGAACACTGAAGCTTTCTTT. Protein product: CASSYLNTEAFF.

This clonotype was seen many times. The genes are TRBV28 and TRBJ2-5; maybe TRBD2 (6 bases). Germline V gene data show CDR1 as MDHEN and CDR2 as SYDVKM. CDR3 length: 12 residues. V lost 6 bases and J lost 5, with 10 bases in between. CDR3 residues: CASREGRETQYF. In DNA, the CDR3 is TGTGCCAGCAGGGAGGGAAGGGAGACCCAGTACTTC.